The present TCR beta chain was sequenced within a study of blood T cell repertoires in COVID-19. Study summary: The study drew acute and convalescent COVID-19 samples from the United States, Italy and Spain.

Repertoires were generated with immunoSEQ multiplex PCR, while TCRdb's copy carries only in-frame clones and drops some. The data contain about 130,000 clones, around 76% of them singletons. Per the germline V gene, CDR1 is MNHNY and CDR2 is SVGAGI (reference sequence). CDR3 size: 11 residues. The V end lost 10 bases, the J end lost 6 bases, and 11 bases lay between the germline ends. Sequenced material: peripheral blood. This chain links TRBV6-6 with TRBJ2-3, with a tentative D call TRBD2 (5 bases). The source of this sequence is a man older than 75 with COVID-19, enrolled during active disease. The CDR3 DNA sequence: TGTGCCACCCTAAGAGGGGATACGCAGTATTTT. It specifies CATLRGDTQYF.